This T cell receptor beta chain was identified in a study of graft-versus-host responses after intestinal transplantation (dated by TCRdb to the early 2020s). The study in broad terms: Multivisceral, liver-intestinal, or isolated intestinal transplants were received by the recipients. Every recipient was given anti-thymocyte globulin induction, followed by about three years of maintenance tacrolimus and steroids. Donor T cell macrochimerism was defined as a peak of at least 4% donor T cells among recipient peripheral blood mononuclear cells. The cohort enrolled about two dozen intestinal transplant recipients including one retransplant, and a few patients lacking pretransplant specimens were excluded. Alloreactive clones were identified by sequencing pre-transplant mixed lymphocyte reaction products and comparing these products with unstimulated pre-transplant donor and recipient T cells. After intestinal transplantation, graft-versus-host and host-versus-graft alloreactive T cell clones in the graft, circulation and bone marrow were tracked using bulk TCR-beta CDR3 sequencing. Instead of going to the commercial service, samples from three later patients were sequenced in-house on an Illumina MiSeq and processed with MiXCR. General conclusions and limits of the study: GvH clones were detected in recipient bone marrow, and some of these GvH clones were observed earlier in ileal mucosa or blood, consistent with an intestinal mucosal origin. Conclusions were limited by the relatively low number and heterogeneity of intestinal transplant patients. Early after transplant, declines in HvG clones were associated with peak levels of circulating GvH clones. In patients with donor T cell macrochimerism, the allografts had high GvH to HvG T cell clonal ratios.

CDR1 and CDR2 are read off the germline V gene as MGHDK and SYGVNS. From cysteine to phenylalanine, the CDR3 is 16 amino acids long. Only the CDR3 DNA stays, 48 bases, in frame from base 1. The germline ends are 14 bases apart after V is trimmed by 0 bases and J by 3 bases. The library was built by means of the immunoSEQ multiplex PCR assay. For most patients, genomic DNA was isolated with the Qiagen DNeasy Blood and Tissue Kit and shipped frozen to Adaptive Biotechnologies for TCR sequencing. High-throughput TCR-beta CDR3 sequencing of genomic DNA from most patients was performed by Adaptive Biotechnologies. The published analysis was carried out like this. Adaptive's ImmunoSEQ software supplied the TCR sequencing data for 15 to 20 patients, while MiXCR and VDJtools were used to process three other patients. CD4 versus CD8 sorting errors were corrected by removing sequences found in both subsets at a frequency ratio below 5:1. CDR3 nucleotide sequences shared by donor and recipient were removed because the origin of these sequences could not be assigned. Alloreactive clones required at least 2-fold expansion over unstimulated cells and minimum CFSE-low frequency of 0.002% (template counts) or 0.001% (read counts). Mappable clones were those detected in sequenced pre-transplant spleen, lymph node, or MLR CFSE-low populations of the donor or recipient. The cumulative frequency of alloreactive clones was calculated as a percentage of all sequences, weighted by copy number. TCRdb retrieved this table from immuneACCESS and kept in-frame rearrangements only. Not all clones are present; in checked studies, unresolved V genes account for under half, and no reason is known for the remainder. V and J calls and clone size come straight from that table; D and trimming were deduced from the DNA. For this sample there are 35,000 to 50,000 clones; about 93% appear just once. Together, the top ten hold approximately 20% of the sample.

The sample's time point label is to be understood as: cells obtained before transplantation from donor or recipient. CD3+CD4+ and CD3+CD8+ populations were FACS-sorted from unstimulated pre-transplant donor and recipient cells taken from spleen or lymph nodes. In regard to this clone: Its antigen is still unknown. Per-nucleotide qualities are absent, and no much larger clonotype sits a single base away.

This clonotype originated in a human donor who was the organ donor for an intestinal transplant. The starting material was unstimulated CD8+ T cells sorted from spleen or lymph node cells, obtained before transplant. The chain links TRBV25-1 with TRBJ1-2; the D gene is unclear. The CDR3 region: CASSEYFPRNYYGYTF. At the DNA level, the sequence is TGTGCCAGCAGTGAATATTTCCCCAGAAATTACTATGGCTACACCTTC.